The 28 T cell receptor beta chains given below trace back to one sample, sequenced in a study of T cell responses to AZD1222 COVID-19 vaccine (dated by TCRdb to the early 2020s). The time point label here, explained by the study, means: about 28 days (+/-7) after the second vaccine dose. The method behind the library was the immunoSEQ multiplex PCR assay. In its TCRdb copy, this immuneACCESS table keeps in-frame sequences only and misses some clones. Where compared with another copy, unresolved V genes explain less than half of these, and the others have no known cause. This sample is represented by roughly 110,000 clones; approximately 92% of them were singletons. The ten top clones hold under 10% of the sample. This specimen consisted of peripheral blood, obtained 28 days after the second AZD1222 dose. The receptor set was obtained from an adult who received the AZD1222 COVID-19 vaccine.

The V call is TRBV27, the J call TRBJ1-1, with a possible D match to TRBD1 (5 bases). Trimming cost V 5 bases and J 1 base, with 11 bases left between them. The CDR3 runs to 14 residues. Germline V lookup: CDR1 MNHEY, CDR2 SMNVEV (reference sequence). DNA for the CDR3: TGTGCCAGCAGTGGTCAGGGACCGAACACTGAAGCTTTCTTT. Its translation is CASSGQGPNTEAFF.

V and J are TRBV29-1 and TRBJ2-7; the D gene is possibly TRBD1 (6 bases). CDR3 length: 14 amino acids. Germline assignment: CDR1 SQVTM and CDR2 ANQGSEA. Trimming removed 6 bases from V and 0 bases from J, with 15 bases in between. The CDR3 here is CSVERVTGSYEQYF. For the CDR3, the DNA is TGCAGCGTAGAGAGGGTGACAGGCTCCTACGAGCAGTACTTC.

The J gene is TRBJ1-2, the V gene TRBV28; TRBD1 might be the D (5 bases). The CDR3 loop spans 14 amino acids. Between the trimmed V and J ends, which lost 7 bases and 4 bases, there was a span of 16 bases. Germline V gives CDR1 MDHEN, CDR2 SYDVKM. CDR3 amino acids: CASTGGVEAYGYTF. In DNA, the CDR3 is TGTGCCAGCACGGGGGGGGTGGAAGCCTATGGCTACACCTTC.

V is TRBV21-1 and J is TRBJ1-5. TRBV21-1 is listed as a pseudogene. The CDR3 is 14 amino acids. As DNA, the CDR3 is TGTGCCAGCAGCAAAGAGCCCGGGACGGAGCTCCAGCATTTT. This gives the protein CASSKEPGTELQHF.

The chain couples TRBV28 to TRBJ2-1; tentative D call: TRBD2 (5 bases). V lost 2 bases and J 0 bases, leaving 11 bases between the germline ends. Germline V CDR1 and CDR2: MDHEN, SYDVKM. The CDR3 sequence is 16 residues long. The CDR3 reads CASSLRQDSSYNEQFF. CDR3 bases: TGTGCCAGCAGTTTACGCCAGGACTCCTCCTACAATGAGCAGTTCTTC.

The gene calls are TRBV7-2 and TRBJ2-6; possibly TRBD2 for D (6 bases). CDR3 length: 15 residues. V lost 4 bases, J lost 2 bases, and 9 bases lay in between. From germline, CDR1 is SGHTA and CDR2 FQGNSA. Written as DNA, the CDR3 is TGTGCCAGCAGCTGGGGGGTCACTGGGGCCAACGTCCTGACTTTC. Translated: CASSWGVTGANVLTF.

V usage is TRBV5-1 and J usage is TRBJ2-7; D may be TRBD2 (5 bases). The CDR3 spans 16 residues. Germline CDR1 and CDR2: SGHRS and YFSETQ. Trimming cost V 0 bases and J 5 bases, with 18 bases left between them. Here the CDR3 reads CASSLEGRPGVDEQYF. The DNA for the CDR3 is TGCGCCAGCAGCTTGGAGGGCCGCCCCGGGGTCGACGAGCAGTACTTC.

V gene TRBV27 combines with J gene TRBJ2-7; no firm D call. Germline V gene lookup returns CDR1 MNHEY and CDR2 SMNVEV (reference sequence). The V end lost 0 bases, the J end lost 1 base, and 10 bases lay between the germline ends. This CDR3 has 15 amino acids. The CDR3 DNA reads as TGTGCCAGCAGTTTATCTCCGACCCAATCCTACGAGCAGTACTTC. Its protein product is CASSLSPTQSYEQYF.

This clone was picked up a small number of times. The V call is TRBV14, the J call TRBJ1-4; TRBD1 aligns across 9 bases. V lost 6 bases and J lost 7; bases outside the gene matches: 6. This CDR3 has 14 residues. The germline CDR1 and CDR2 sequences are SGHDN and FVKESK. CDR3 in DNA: TGTGCCAGCAGACGAACAGGGGGCGGTGAAAAACTGTTTTTT. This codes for CASRRTGGGEKLFF. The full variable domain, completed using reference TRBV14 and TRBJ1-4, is EAGVTQFPSHSVIEKGQTVTLRCDPISGHDNLYWYRRVMGKEIKFLLHFVKESKQDESGMPNNRFLAERTGGTYSTLKVQPAELEDSGVYFCASRRTGGGEKLFFGSGTQLSVL.

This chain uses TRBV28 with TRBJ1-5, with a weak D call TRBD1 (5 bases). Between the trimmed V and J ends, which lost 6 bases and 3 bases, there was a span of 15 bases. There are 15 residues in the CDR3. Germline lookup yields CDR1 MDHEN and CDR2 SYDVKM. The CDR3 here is CASSTRDGYNQPQHF. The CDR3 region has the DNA TGTGCCAGCAGCACCCGGGACGGATACAATCAGCCCCAGCATTTT.

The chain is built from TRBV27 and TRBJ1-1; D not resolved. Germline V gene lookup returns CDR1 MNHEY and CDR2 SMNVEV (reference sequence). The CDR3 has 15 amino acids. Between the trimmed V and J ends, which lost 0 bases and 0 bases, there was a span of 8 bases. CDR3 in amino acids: CASSLSALLNTEAFF. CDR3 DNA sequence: TGTGCCAGCAGTTTATCAGCCCTATTGAACACTGAAGCTTTCTTT.

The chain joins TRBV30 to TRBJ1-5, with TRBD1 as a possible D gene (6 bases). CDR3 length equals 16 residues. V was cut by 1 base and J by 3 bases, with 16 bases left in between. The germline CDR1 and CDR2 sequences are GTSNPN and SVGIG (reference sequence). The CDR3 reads CAWSARLRQVNQPQHF. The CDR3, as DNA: TGTGCCTGGAGTGCCCGACTACGACAGGTCAATCAGCCCCAGCATTTT.

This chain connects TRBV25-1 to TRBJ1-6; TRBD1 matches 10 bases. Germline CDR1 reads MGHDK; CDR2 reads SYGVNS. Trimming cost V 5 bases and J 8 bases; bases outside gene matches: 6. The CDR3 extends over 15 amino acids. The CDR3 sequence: CASSSPGTGDSPLHF. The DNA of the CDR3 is TGTGCCAGCAGTTCCCCCGGGACAGGGGATTCACCCCTCCACTTT.

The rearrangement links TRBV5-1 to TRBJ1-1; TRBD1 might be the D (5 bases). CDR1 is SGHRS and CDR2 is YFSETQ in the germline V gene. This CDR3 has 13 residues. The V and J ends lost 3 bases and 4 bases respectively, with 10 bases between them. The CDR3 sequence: CASSSFRATEAFF. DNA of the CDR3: TGCGCCAGCAGCTCTTTCAGGGCCACTGAAGCTTTCTTT.

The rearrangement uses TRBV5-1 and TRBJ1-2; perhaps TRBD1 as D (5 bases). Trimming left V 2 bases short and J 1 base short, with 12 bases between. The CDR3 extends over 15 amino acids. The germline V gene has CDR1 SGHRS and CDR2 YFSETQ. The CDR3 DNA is TGCGCCAGCAGCTTTACAGGAGTAGGTAACTATGGCTACACCTTC. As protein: CASSFTGVGNYGYTF.

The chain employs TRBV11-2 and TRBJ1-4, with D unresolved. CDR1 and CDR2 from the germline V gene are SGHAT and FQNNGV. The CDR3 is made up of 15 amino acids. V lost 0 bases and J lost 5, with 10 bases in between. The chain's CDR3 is CASSLDTLQNEKLFF. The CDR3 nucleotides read TGTGCCAGCAGCTTAGATACACTGCAGAATGAAAAACTGTTTTTT. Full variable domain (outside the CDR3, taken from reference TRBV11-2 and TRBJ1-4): EAGVAQSPRYKIIEKRQSVAFWCNPISGHATLYWYQQILGQGPKLLIQFQNNGVVDDSQLPKDRFSAERLKGVDSTLKIQPAKLEDSAVYLCASSLDTLQNEKLFFGSGTQLSVL.

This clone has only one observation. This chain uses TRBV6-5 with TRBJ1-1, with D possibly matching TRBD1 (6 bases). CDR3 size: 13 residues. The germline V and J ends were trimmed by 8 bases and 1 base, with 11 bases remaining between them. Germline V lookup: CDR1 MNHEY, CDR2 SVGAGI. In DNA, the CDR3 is TGTGCCAGCGCGATGACAGGGAACACTGAAGCTTTCTTT. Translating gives CASAMTGNTEAFF.

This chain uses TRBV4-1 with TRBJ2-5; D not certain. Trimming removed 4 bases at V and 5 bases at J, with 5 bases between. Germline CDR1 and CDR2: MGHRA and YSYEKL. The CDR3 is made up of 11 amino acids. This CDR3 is CASSLGETQYF. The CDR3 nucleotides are TGCGCCAGCAGCCTCGGGGAGACCCAGTACTTC.

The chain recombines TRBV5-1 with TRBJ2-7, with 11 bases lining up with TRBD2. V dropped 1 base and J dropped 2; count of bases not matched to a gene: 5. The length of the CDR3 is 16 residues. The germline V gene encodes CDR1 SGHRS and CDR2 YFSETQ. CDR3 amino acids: CASSLRLAGGTYEQYF. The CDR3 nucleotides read TGCGCCAGCAGCTTGAGGCTAGCGGGGGGAACCTACGAGCAGTACTTC. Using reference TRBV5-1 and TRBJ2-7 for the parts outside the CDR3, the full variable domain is KAGVTQTPRYLIKTRGQQVTLSCSPISGHRSVSWYQQTPGQGLQFLFEYFSETQRNKGNFPGRFSGRQFSNSRSEMNVSTLELGDSALYLCASSLRLAGGTYEQYFGPGTRLTVT.

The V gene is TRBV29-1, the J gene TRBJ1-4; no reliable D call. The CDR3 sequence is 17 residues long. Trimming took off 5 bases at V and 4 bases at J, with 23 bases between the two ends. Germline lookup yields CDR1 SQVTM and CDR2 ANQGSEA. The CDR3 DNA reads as TGCAGCGTTTCCCTCCTCCCCCTCTTGAGCGGTAATGAAAAACTGTTTTTT. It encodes CSVSLLPLLSGNEKLFF.

The CDR3 spells CASSSGGYGYTF. CDR3 bases: TGTGCCAGTAGTTCCGGGGGGTATGGCTACACCTTC. The chain joins TRBV19 to TRBJ1-2; tentatively, D is TRBD1 (5 bases). This CDR3 has 12 amino acids. V was trimmed by 5 bases and J by 5 bases, leaving 9 bases between them. CDR1 and CDR2 from the germline V gene are LNHDA and SQIVND (reference sequence).

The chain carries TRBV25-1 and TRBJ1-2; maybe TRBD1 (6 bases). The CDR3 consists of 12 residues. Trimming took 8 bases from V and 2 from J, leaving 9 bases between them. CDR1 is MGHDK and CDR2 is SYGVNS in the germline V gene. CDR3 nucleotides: TGTGCCAGCGGGGGGCAGAACTATGGCTACACCTTC. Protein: CASGGQNYGYTF.

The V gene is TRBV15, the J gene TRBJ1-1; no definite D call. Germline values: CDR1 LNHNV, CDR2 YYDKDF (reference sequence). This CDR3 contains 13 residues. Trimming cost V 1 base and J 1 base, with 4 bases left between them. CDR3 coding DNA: TGTGCCACCAGCAGAGTGGAGAACACTGAAGCTTTCTTT. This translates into CATSRVENTEAFF.

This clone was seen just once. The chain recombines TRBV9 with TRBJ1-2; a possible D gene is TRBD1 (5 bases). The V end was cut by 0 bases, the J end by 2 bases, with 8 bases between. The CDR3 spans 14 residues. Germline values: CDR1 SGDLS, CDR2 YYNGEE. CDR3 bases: TGTGCCAGCAGCGTAGCCGGGGGAAACTATGGCTACACCTTC. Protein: CASSVAGGNYGYTF.

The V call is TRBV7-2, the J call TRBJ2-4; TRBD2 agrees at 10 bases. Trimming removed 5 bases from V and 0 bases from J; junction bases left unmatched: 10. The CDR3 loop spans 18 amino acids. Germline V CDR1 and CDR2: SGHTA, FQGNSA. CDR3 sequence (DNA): TGTGCCAGCAGCCCACAGATAGCGGGGGGATTAGCCAAAAACATTCAGTACTTC. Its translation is CASSPQIAGGLAKNIQYF.

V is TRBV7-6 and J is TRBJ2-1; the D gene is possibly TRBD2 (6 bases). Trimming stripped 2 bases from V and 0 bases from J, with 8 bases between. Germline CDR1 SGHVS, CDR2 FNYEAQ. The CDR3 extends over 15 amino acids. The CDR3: CASSLTTSSYNEQFF. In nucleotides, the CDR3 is TGTGCCAGCAGCTTAACGACTAGCTCCTACAATGAGCAGTTCTTC.

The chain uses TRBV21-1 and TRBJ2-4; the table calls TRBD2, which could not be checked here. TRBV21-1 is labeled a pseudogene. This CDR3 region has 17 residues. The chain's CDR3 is CASSRSGRPTRKNIQYF. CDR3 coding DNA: TGTGCCAGCAGCAGGAGCGGGAGGCCTACCAGAAAAAACATTCAGTACTTC.

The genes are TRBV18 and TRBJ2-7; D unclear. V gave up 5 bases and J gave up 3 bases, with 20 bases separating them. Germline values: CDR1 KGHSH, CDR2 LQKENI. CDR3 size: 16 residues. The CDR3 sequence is CASSALMDGELYEQYF. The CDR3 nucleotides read TGTGCCAGCTCAGCGTTAATGGACGGTGAACTCTACGAGCAGTACTTC.